This T cell receptor (beta chain) was identified in a study of T-cell memory formation after mild COVID-19. About the research overall: For the most part, TCR clusters were specific to one donor. Broader study findings: The CD4+ clones that contracted clustered mainly within CM and EM, and the CD8+ clones concentrated in EMRA.

At least ten counts were recorded for this clonotype. The antigen remains unidentified. TCRdb re-called the 5' RACE reads through MiXCR, storing one row per CDR3 protein. The sample carries roughly 190,000 distinct CDR3 sequences, 8% to 11% recorded once. The germline V gene has CDR1 SGDLS and CDR2 YYNGEE. With 0 bases clipped from V and 4 bases from J, the junction kept 5 bases outside the gene matches. The CDR3 loop spans 16 amino acids. This clonotype was obtained from a man between 18 and 29 years old who had mild COVID-19 (a few samples of this study predate the infection). Cell type and time point are not known. The chain uses TRBV9 and TRBJ2-1; 9 nucleotides agree with TRBD2. The sample was PBMCs or a T cell subset sorted from them (not recorded which). CDR3: CASSVEATSGYNEQFF. CDR3 coding DNA: TGTGCCAGCAGCGTAGAGGCGACTAGCGGTTACAATGAGCAGTTCTTC. The full variable domain, rest sourced from reference TRBV9 and TRBJ2-1, is DSGVTQTPKHLITATGQRVTLRCSPRSGDLSVYWYQQSLDQGLQFLIQYYNGEERAKGNILERFSAQQFPDLHSELNLSSLELGDSALYFCASSVEATSGYNEQFFGPGTRLTVL.